The clone carrying this T cell receptor beta chain was seen only once. The data stem from a study of T cell changes during pregnancy in multiple sclerosis. Data came from immunoSEQ multiplex PCR; TCRdb stores just in-frame clones and leaves some out. The sample lists about 40,000 clones, almost 90% seen once, with 4% to 5% in the top ten. CDR1 is LNHDA and CDR2 is SQIVND in the germline V gene (reference sequence). Trimming pared 6 bases from V and 5 bases from J, leaving 13 bases between. CDR3 length equals 13 residues. The source of this sequence is a female donor in good health, enrolled as a control in a pregnancy study. V usage is TRBV19 and J usage is TRBJ1-2; D is unclear. This sample comprised peripheral blood, obtained in the second trimester of pregnancy. The chain's CDR3 is CASRSRALYGYTF. The CDR3 coding sequence is TGTGCCAGTAGATCTAGAGCGTTATATGGCTACACCTTC.